The T cell receptor (beta chain) under discussion was sequenced for a study of T cells in localized non-small cell lung cancer. Study conclusions and caveats: Heterogeneity within the tumor remains possible, as just one region underwent sequencing. There were a median 57 of the top 100 tumor clones appearing in adjacent lung.

Assay used: immunoSEQ multiplex PCR; TCRdb lists only in-frame clones, some missing. This table has more than 15,000 clones, around 89% appearing once. On this clone: What it recognizes is unknown.

CDR3 length: 15 residues. Germline V gene data show CDR1 as LNHNV and CDR2 as YYDKDF (reference sequence). V lost 1 base, J lost 8 bases, and 14 bases lay in between. This rearrangement joins TRBV15 to TRBJ1-4; D gene unclear. This receptor was identified in an older female donor with stage III squamous cell lung carcinoma. This specimen was peripheral blood, taken before any cancer treatment. CDR3 sequence (DNA): TGTGCCACCAGCAGAGCGATGCGGGCCCTGGAAAAACTGTTTTTT. This translates into CATSRAMRALEKLFF. Full variable domain (outside the CDR3, taken from reference TRBV15 and TRBJ1-4): DAMVIQNPRYQVTQFGKPVTLSCSQTLNHNVMYWYQQKSSQAPKLLFHYYDKDFNNEADTPDNFQSRRPNTSFCFLDIRSPGLGDTAMYLCATSRAMRALEKLFFGSGTQLSVL.